Listed below are T cell receptor beta chains from one sample, sequenced in a study of early T cells in non-severe SARS-CoV-2 infection. TCRdb reanalysed the 5' RACE reads using MiXCR and keeps one entry per CDR3 protein. The table lists tens of thousands of distinct CDR3 sequences, under 15% of them singletons. Sequencing was carried out using whole blood. The receptor set was obtained from an adult who was a healthcare worker with PCR-confirmed SARS-CoV-2 infection or an uninfected control (not recorded which). Each CDR3 is given with its conserved first and last residue. Fields, in order: V gene, clone size, J gene, D gene, CDR3 protein, CDR3 DNA. The D gene is left open where the match is weak. Rows give clone size only sometimes, using once, few, many, or a class for an expanded clone.

>TRBV5-4|.|TRBJ2-2|.
CVSSSGLRELFF
TGTGTCAGCAGCTCCGGACTGAGGGAGCTGTTTTTT
>TRBV29-1|few|TRBJ2-1|TRBD2
CSVYTRGNEQFF
TGCAGCGTTTATACGCGGGGGAATGAGCAGTTCTTC
>TRBV12-3/TRBV12-4|few|TRBJ2-7|.
CASSPTDVPYEQYF
TGTGCCAGCAGTCCCACTGACGTCCCCTACGAGCAGTACTTC
>TRBV7-2|few|TRBJ2-7|.
CASSTGLYEQYF
TGTGCCAGCAGCACAGGGCTCTACGAGCAGTACTTC
>TRBV28|.|TRBJ1-1|TRBD1
CASSTTGRSNTEAFF
TGTGCCAGCAGCACGACAGGGCGATCGAACACTGAAGCTTTCTTT
>TRBV27|.|TRBJ2-7|.
CASKPGRGNEQYF
TGTGCCAGCAAACCGGGACGGGGAAACGAGCAGTACTTC
>TRBV6-1|.|TRBJ2-7|.
CASRQGFGSGYEQYF
TGTGCCAGCAGGCAGGGTTTTGGCTCGGGATACGAGCAGTACTTC
>TRBV2|.|TRBJ2-5|.
CAGHRDQETQYF
TGTGCCGGCCACAGGGACCAAGAGACCCAGTACTTC
>TRBV9|few|TRBJ2-5|.
CASSVTGRQETQYF
TGTGCCAGCAGCGTCACCGGGAGACAAGAGACCCAGTACTTC
>TRBV28|few|TRBJ2-1|TRBD2
CASRGLTSGLGNNNEQFF
TGTGCCAGCAGGGGACTGACTAGCGGGTTAGGGAATAACAATGAGCAGTTCTTC
>TRBV30|.|TRBJ1-2|.
CAWSPLTEGGYTF
TGTGCCTGGAGTCCGCTTACAGAAGGTGGCTACACCTTC
>TRBV7-9|.|TRBJ1-4|TRBD1
CASSRDRGGEKLFF
TGTGCCAGCAGCCGGGACAGGGGTGGTGAAAAACTGTTTTTT
>TRBV11-2|few|TRBJ2-5|.
CASSITGSGETQYF
TGTGCCAGCAGCATTACAGGGTCGGGCGAGACCCAGTACTTC
>TRBV4-1|few|TRBJ2-3|.
CASSPPRFREADTQYF
TGCGCCAGCAGCCCCCCGAGGTTCCGGGAAGCAGATACGCAGTATTTT
>TRBV29-1|.|TRBJ2-2|.
CSVGGYGELFF
TGCAGCGTGGGGGGCTACGGGGAGCTGTTTTTT
>TRBV5-6|few|TRBJ2-7|.
CASSLLGAETYEQYF
TGTGCCAGCAGCTTGTTAGGAGCGGAGACCTACGAGCAGTACTTC
>TRBV11-2|.|TRBJ2-2|TRBD2
CASTSRAGGSPGELFF
TGTGCCAGCACCTCTCGGGCGGGAGGGAGCCCCGGGGAGCTGTTTTTT
>TRBV7-9|many|TRBJ1-4|TRBD1
CASSPGQGGEKLFF
TGTGCCAGCAGCCCGGGACAGGGGGGTGAAAAACTGTTTTTT
>TRBV24-1|.|TRBJ2-2|.
CATAGTTNTGELFF
TGTGCCACAGCCGGGACCACGAACACCGGGGAGCTGTTTTTT
>TRBV21-1|.|TRBJ2-7|.
CASSISAGHRDEQYF
TGTGCCAGCAGCATATCTGCGGGACATAGGGACGAGCAGTACTTC
>TRBV12-3/TRBV12-4|few|TRBJ2-3|.
CASSQGRLGADTQYF
TGTGCCAGCAGCCAAGGCCGCCTGGGGGCAGATACGCAGTATTTT
>TRBV28|few|TRBJ2-7|.
CASSFGGLDREQYF
TGTGCCAGCAGTTTCGGAGGGCTGGATCGCGAGCAGTACTTC
>TRBV7-9|.|TRBJ2-7|TRBD1
CASSSLTGGEQYF
TGTGCCAGCAGCTCCCTGACAGGGGGCGAGCAGTACTTC